This TCR beta chain appears in the sequencing data of a study of CD8+ T cells in alopecia areata. Overall study results and limits: Scalp clonality and expanded CD8+ clones among the top 100 showed significant decreases with tofacitinib.

The ends lost 7 bases at V and 0 bases at J; junction bases unmatched: 8. The CDR3 runs 14 residues. CDR1 is SQVTM, CDR2 ANQGSEA, per germline. This clone was seen a single time. What it recognizes is unknown. Documented treatment: oral pan-JAK inhibitor, 5-10 mg twice daily. Peripheral blood and lesional scalp punch biopsies came from alopecia areata patients. cDNA prepared by RNA extraction and subsequent reverse transcription served as the template for sequencing. Measured with immunoSEQ multiplex PCR; TCRdb has only the in-frame clones, and not every one. In the table there are some 19,000 clones, 59% of which are singletons.

This sequence joins TRBV29-1 and TRBJ2-7; 8 bases match TRBD2. Sequenced material: skin, taken at week 4, from a patient treated with tofacitinib. The source of this sequence is a human donor with alopecia areata. CDR3 in DNA: TGCAGCGCCAGAGCGGGGGATCTCTCCTACGAGCAGTACTTC. Encoded protein: CSARAGDLSYEQYF.